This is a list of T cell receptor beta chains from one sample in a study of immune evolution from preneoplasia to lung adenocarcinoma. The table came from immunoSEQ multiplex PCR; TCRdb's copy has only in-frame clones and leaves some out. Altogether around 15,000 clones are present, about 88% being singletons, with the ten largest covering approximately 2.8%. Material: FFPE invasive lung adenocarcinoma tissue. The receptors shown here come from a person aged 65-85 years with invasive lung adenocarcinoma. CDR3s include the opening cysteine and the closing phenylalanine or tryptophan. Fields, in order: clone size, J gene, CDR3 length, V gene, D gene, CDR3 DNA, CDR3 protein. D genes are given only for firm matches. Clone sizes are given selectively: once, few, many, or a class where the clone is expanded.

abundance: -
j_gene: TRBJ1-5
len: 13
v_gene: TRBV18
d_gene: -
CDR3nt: TGTGCCAGCTGCCAGGGAAGCAATCAGCCCCAGCATTTT
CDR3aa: CASCQGSNQPQHF

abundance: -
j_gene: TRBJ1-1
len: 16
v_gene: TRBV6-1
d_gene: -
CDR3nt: TGTGCCAGCAGTGAGCATTCAAGGGTTGGGAACACTGAAGCTTTCTTT
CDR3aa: CASSEHSRVGNTEAFF

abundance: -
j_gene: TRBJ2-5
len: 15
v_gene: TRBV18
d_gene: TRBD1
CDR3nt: TGTGCCAGCACACAGGGACAGGGGGCTAAAGAGACCCAGTACTTC
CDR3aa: CASTQGQGAKETQYF

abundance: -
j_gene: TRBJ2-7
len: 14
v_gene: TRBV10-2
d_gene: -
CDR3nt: TGCGCCAGCATGAGGGGAGACACAGACTACGAGCAGTACTTC
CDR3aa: CASMRGDTDYEQYF

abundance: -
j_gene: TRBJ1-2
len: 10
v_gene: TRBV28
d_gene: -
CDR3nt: TGTGCCAGCAGGGATCGGGACATCACCTTC
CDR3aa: CASRDRDITF

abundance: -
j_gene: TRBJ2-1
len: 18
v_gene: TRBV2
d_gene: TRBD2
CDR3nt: TGTGCCAGCAGTGAAAGAGCGGGGGGTCTTAGCTCCTACAATGAGCAGTTCTTC
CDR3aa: CASSERAGGLSSYNEQFF

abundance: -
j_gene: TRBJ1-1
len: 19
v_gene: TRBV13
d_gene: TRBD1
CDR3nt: TGTGCCAGCAGGGACAGGGGGCGCCCATTGTCCGGGATGAACACTGAAGCTTTCTTT
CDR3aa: CASRDRGRPLSGMNTEAFF

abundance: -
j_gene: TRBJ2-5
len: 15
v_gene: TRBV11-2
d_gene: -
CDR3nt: TGTGCCAGCAGCACCGGTCCCGGTGGTGGCCTAACCCAGTACTTC
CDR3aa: CASSTGPGGGLTQYF

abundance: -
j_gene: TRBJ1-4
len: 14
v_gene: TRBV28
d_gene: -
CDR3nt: TGTGCCAGCAGTAAGGTCCCAACGAATGAAAAACTGTTTTTT
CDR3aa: CASSKVPTNEKLFF

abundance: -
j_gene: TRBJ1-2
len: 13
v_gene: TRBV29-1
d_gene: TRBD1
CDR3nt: TGCAGCGCCGCGACAGGGGGCGACTATGGCTACACCTTC
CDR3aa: CSAATGGDYGYTF

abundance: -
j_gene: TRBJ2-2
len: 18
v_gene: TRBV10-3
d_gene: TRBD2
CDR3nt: TGTGCCATCAGTGGGTCTGAAGCTAGCGGCGCGAACACCGGGGAGCTGTTTTTT
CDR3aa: CAISGSEASGANTGELFF

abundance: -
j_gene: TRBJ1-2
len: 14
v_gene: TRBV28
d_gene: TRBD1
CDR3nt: TGTGCCAGCAGATACTCAGGGGGCTCCTATGGCTACACCTTC
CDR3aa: CASRYSGGSYGYTF

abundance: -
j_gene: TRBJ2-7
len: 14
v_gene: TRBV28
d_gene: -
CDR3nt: TGTGCCAGCAGTTTATATCAGCCAGGGAACGAGCAGTACTTC
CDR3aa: CASSLYQPGNEQYF

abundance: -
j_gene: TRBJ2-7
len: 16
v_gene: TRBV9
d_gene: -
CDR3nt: TGTGCCAGCAGCGTAGGCGCGGGCAACGGTCCCTACGAGCAGTACTTC
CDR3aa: CASSVGAGNGPYEQYF

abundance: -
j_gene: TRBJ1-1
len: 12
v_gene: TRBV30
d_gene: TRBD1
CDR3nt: TGTGCTTGGAAGAACAGGGGCACTGAAGCTTTCTTT
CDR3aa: CAWKNRGTEAFF

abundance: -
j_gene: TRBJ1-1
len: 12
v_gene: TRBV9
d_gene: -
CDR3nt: TGTGCCAGCAGCTCACGGAGCACTGAAGCTTTCTTT
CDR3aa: CASSSRSTEAFF

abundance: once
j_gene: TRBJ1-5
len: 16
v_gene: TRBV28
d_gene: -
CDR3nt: TGTGCCAGCAGCCTAGGACCAGGGCCCTCTAATCAGCCCCAGCATTTT
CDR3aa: CASSLGPGPSNQPQHF

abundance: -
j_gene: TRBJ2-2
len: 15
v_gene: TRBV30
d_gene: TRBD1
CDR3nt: TGTGCCTGGAGGATCCGGGACAGGGTTACCCGGGAGCTGTTTTTT
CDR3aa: CAWRIRDRVTRELFF

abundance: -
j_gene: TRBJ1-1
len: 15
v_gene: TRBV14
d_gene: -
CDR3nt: TGTGCCAGCAGCGTGGTGAGGGGGAGTCACACTGAAGCTTTCTTT
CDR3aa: CASSVVRGSHTEAFF

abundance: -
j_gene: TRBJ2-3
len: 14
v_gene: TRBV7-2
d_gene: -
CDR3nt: TGTGCCAGCAGCCAGAACCATCTGGGGTATTTGCAGTATTTT
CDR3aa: CASSQNHLGYLQYF

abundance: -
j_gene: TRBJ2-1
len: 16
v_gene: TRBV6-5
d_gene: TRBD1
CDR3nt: TGTGCCAGCAGTTACTCCGTGGACAGGGGGGGCAATGAGCAGTTCTTC
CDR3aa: CASSYSVDRGGNEQFF

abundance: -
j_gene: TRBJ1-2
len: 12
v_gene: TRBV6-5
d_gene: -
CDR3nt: TGTGCCAGCAACAAAGTGGGTGGCGGCTACACCTTC
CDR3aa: CASNKVGGGYTF

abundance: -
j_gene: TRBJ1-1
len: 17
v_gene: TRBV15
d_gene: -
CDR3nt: TGTGCCACCAGCAGAACCGTGATAGGGTCGCTTCGCACTGAAGCTTTCTTT
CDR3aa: CATSRTVIGSLRTEAFF

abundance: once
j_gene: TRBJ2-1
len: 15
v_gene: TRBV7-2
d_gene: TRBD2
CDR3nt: TGTGCCAGCAGCTTAGGCCTAGCGGGGGGTAATGAGCAGTTCTTC
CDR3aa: CASSLGLAGGNEQFF